This TCR beta chain comes out of a study of blood T cells in healthy people across ages. CDR1 and CDR2 (germline): SGHAT, FQNNGV. V was cut by 4 bases and J by 12 bases, with 19 bases left in between. CDR3 length: 15 residues. A sample-barcoded 5' primer and a J-beta primer mix were used in a second PCR of roughly 7 to 12 cycles. TCRdb itself ran the 5' RACE reads through MiXCR, one entry per CDR3 protein. The repertoire holds over a million distinct CDR3 sequences, with around 55% as singletons. This chain connects TRBV11-2 to TRBJ1-6, with D perhaps matching TRBD1 (5 bases). Sequencing used blood. This sequence was found in a man between 18 and 35 years old in good health. The CDR3 nucleotides read TGTGCCAGCAGCTCGGTTAAGGGGCTTGTCTTACCCCTCCACTTT. Its translation: CASSSVKGLVLPLHF. Using reference TRBV11-2 and TRBJ1-6 for the parts outside the CDR3, the full variable domain is EAGVAQSPRYKIIEKRQSVAFWCNPISGHATLYWYQQILGQGPKLLIQFQNNGVVDDSQLPKDRFSAERLKGVDSTLKIQPAKLEDSAVYLCASSSVKGLVLPLHFGNGTRLTVT.